The 12 T cell receptor beta chains below were found in one sample sequenced in a study of blood T cells in healthy people across ages. Sample-barcoded 5' priming and a J-beta primer mix drove a second PCR of about 6 to 12 cycles. TCRdb used MiXCR to reprocess the 5' RACE reads, holding one entry per CDR3 protein. The sample holds 590,000 or so distinct CDR3 sequences, 25% to 30% seen once. Source material: blood. These receptors all stem from a woman aged 80 or over in good health.

This clonotype was counted at least ten times. The CDR3 sequence: CASSLPPGARGYTF. For the CDR3, the DNA is TGTGCCAGCAGTCTACCCCCGGGGGCAAGGGGCTACACCTTC. The rearrangement uses TRBV28 and TRBJ1-2; D is possibly TRBD1 (6 bases). This CDR3 is built from 14 residues. CDR1 is MDHEN and CDR2 is SYDVKM in the germline V gene. The ends were cut back, 5 bases at V and 8 bases at J, with 18 bases in the middle.

There are many counts of this clonotype. The chain combines TRBV11-1 with TRBJ2-1; D might be TRBD1 or TRBD2, each matching 6 bases. Trimming shortened V by 7 bases and J by 4 bases, and 17 bases separated the two germline ends. The CDR3 is 15 residues long. Germline values: CDR1 SGHAT, CDR2 FQDESV (reference sequence). In DNA, the CDR3 is TGTGCCAGCACCGAAAAGGGGGGCGGATACAATGAGCAGTTCTTC. Its protein product is CASTEKGGGYNEQFF.

In its sample, this clonotype was seen a few times. One base away lies a much larger clone, so this may be a sequencing read error. The chain couples TRBV5-1 to TRBJ2-7; D is unclear. The germline gives CDR1 SGHRS, CDR2 YFSETQ. The CDR3 runs to 14 residues. Trimming cost V 3 bases and J 7 bases, with 17 bases left between them. The CDR3 here is CASSSQSVSNEQYF. CDR3 bases: TGCGCCAGCAGCTCACAGAGCGTTTCCAATGAGCAGTACTTC.

This clonotype was seen a few times. This chain joins TRBV20-1 and TRBJ1-1; D call uncertain. This CDR3 comprises 12 residues. Germline V CDR1 and CDR2: DFQATT, SNEGSKA (reference sequence). Deletions cut 3 bases from V and 1 base from J, with 6 bases between. This chain's CDR3 is CSASLTNTEAFF. The CDR3 nucleotides are TGCAGTGCTAGTTTAACGAACACTGAAGCTTTCTTT.

This rearrangement joins TRBV4-2 to TRBJ2-2; D ambiguous. The CDR3 runs 15 residues. Trimming pared 0 bases from V and 6 bases from J, leaving 11 bases between. CDR1 and CDR2 (germline): LGHNA, YNFKEQ. The DNA for the CDR3 is TGTGCCAGCAGCCAAGAAAGACTGACCTCCGGGGAGCTGTTTTTT. Its protein is CASSQERLTSGELFF.

The chain joins TRBV20-1 to TRBJ2-3; TRBD2 matches at 7 bases. The CDR3 is 12 amino acids. After removal of 5 bases from V and 7 bases from J, the junction contained 6 bases not matched to a gene. From germline, CDR1 is DFQATT and CDR2 SNEGSKA (reference sequence). The CDR3 DNA is TGCAGTGCTCCCGGGACTACCAATACGCAGTATTTT. Translating it yields CSAPGTTNTQYF.

This clonotype was picked up a small number of times. The chain couples TRBV30 to TRBJ1-5; D possibly corresponds to TRBD1 (6 bases). The CDR3 sequence is 14 residues long. Trimming took off 7 bases at V and 0 bases at J, with 13 bases between the two ends. The germline V gene encodes CDR1 GTSNPN and CDR2 SVGIG (reference sequence). The CDR3 DNA reads TGTGCCTCTCGGCCGACAGGTAGCAATCAGCCCCAGCATTTT. This translates into CASRPTGSNQPQHF. The whole variable domain, remainder taken from reference TRBV30 and TRBJ1-5, is SQTIHQWPATLVQPVGSPLSLECTVEGTSNPNLYWYRQAAGRGLQLLFYSVGIGQISSEVPQNLSASRPQDRQFILSSKKLLLSDSGFYLCASRPTGSNQPQHFGDGTRLSIL.

In its sample, this clonotype was seen many times. The CDR3 sequence is CASSLSAARNNEQFF. The CDR3 DNA sequence: TGTGCCAGCAGCCTATCGGCAGCAAGAAACAATGAGCAGTTCTTC. This rearrangement joins TRBV7-3 to TRBJ2-1; the D is unclear. Between the trimmed V and J ends, which lost 5 bases and 5 bases, there was a span of 16 bases. Looked up from germline, CDR1 is SGHTA and CDR2 is FQGTGA. The CDR3 extends over 15 amino acids.

The chain uses TRBV20-1 and TRBJ1-3; 9 nucleotides line up with TRBD1. Germline CDR1 DFQATT, CDR2 SNEGSKA (reference sequence). J was trimmed by 3 bases and V by 2 bases; bases with no gene match: 8. The CDR3 has 16 residues. CDR3 loop: CSARNPQGALGNTIYF. In DNA, the CDR3 is TGCAGTGCTAGAAACCCACAGGGGGCGCTTGGAAACACCATATATTTT.

V gene TRBV20-1 combines with J gene TRBJ1-2; 11 bases fit TRBD1. This CDR3 is 17 amino acids long. Germline V lookup: CDR1 DFQATT, CDR2 SNEGSKA (reference sequence). The V gene end was trimmed by 5 bases and the J gene end by 13 bases; junction bases not matched to a gene: 24. The CDR3 DNA reads as TGCAGTGCTCCACCTACCGGGACAGGGGGACCTGACTCCACCCCCACCTTC. Its translation: CSAPPTGTGGPDSTPTF.

With regard to this clonotype: A read error is possible here, since a much larger clone lies one base away. Since the CDR3 does not end with the conserved phenylalanine or tryptophan, this likely comes from a read error. This chain connects TRBV6-2 or TRBV6-3 to TRBJ1-5; D gene ambiguous. In germline, CDR1 is MNHEY, CDR2 SVGEGT. The length of the CDR3 is 17 residues. With 0 bases removed from V and 4 bases from J, the gap between germline ends came to 16 bases. The CDR3 DNA sequence: TGTGCCAGCAGTTACTCGAGTCAGTACATGGGTAATCAGCCCCAGCATTTA. Amino acid sequence: CASSYSSQYMGNQPQHL.

This clonotype was picked up many times. This rearrangement joins TRBV4-2 to TRBJ1-4; D is uncertain. Germline V lookup: CDR1 LGHNA, CDR2 YNFKEQ. Trimming left V 1 base short and J 0 bases short, with 9 bases between. The CDR3 has 16 residues. CDR3 residues: CASSQVLGSTNEKLFF. The DNA of the CDR3 is TGTGCCAGCAGCCAAGTTCTTGGGTCAACTAATGAAAAACTGTTTTTT.